The next 17 T cell receptor beta chains were all read from a single sample in a study of blood T cell repertoires in COVID-19. Data came from immunoSEQ multiplex PCR; TCRdb stores just in-frame clones and leaves some out. The data show approximately 120,000 clones, roughly 84% seen once. The sample taken for sequencing was peripheral blood. These receptors were collected from an elderly woman with acute or convalescent COVID-19.

This rearrangement joins TRBV12-2 to TRBJ2-1; TRBD2, the table's D call, was not compared with the DNA. TRBV12-2 is designated a pseudogene. The length of the CDR3 is 17 residues. The CDR3 sequence is CASRLEGLAGFYNEQFF. In DNA, the CDR3 is TGTGCAAGTCGCCTGGAGGGACTAGCGGGTTTTTACAATGAGCAGTTCTTC.

This clone was seen just once. This chain links TRBV4-2 with TRBJ1-3; D gene unclear. The CDR3 has 17 residues. Germline CDR1 LGHNA, CDR2 YNFKEQ. Trimming took 0 bases from V and 3 from J, leaving 15 bases between them. The DNA of the CDR3 is TGTGCCAGCAGCCAAGATCCCGCCGGAGGGCATGGAAACACCATATATTTT. This encodes CASSQDPAGGHGNTIYF.

This chain joins TRBV5-1 and TRBJ2-1, with 10 bases fitting TRBD1. V shed 2 bases and J 7 bases; nucleotides not matched to a gene: 3. This CDR3 spans 14 amino acids. Germline CDR1 reads SGHRS; CDR2 reads YFSETQ. The CDR3 region has the DNA TGCGCCAGCAGCTTCCCGGGACAGGGGAATGAGCAGTTCTTC. It encodes CASSFPGQGNEQFF.

This chain joins TRBV19 and TRBJ2-7; TRBD1 aligns across 7 bases. With 6 bases clipped from V and 6 bases from J, the junction kept 14 bases outside the gene matches. The CDR3 loop spans 15 amino acids. CDR1 is LNHDA, CDR2 SQIVND, per germline (reference sequence). The CDR3 spells CASRTGGQVFSEQYF. CDR3 nucleotides: TGTGCCAGTAGGACCGGAGGACAGGTTTTTAGCGAGCAGTACTTC.

This rearrangement joins TRBV9 to TRBJ2-2, with 14 bases fitting TRBD2. The CDR3 has 21 amino acids. V trimming: 4 bases; J trimming: 6 bases; junction bases outside the gene matches: 20. CDR1 SGDLS and CDR2 YYNGEE come from the germline V gene. CDR3 DNA: TGTGCCAGCAGCCACTATCCGGGAAGGGGGACTAGCGGGAGTGTAGCCGGGGAGCTGTTTTTT. Its protein product is CASSHYPGRGTSGSVAGELFF.

The V and J genes are TRBV7-9 and TRBJ2-7; weak D call: TRBD2 (6 bases). The CDR3 runs to 13 residues. The germline V gene has CDR1 SEHNR and CDR2 FQNEAQ (reference sequence). Trimming cost V 5 bases and J 5 bases, with 13 bases left between them. Here the CDR3 DNA reads TGTGCCAGCAGCCTCGGGACTCCCGACGAGCAGTACTTC. Residues: CASSLGTPDEQYF.

The V call is TRBV5-6, the J call TRBJ1-2; maybe TRBD1 (6 bases). The ends were cut back, 4 bases at V and 1 base at J, with 11 bases in the middle. The CDR3 is 14 amino acids. Germline-derived CDR1 and CDR2 are SGHDT and YYEEEE. In nucleotides, the CDR3 is TGTGCCAGCAGCACCCGGACAGTTAACTATGGCTACACCTTC. Encoded protein: CASSTRTVNYGYTF.

This chain joins TRBV4-1 and TRBJ2-1, with 12 nucleotides matching TRBD2. In germline, CDR1 is MGHRA, CDR2 YSYEKL. The CDR3 covers 17 residues. V lost 2 bases and J lost 8; bases outside the gene matches: 10. CDR3 amino acids: CASSQSSGLAGRHEQFF. The CDR3 DNA is TGCGCCAGCAGCCAATCGAGCGGACTAGCGGGAAGGCATGAGCAGTTCTTC.

This sequence joins TRBV2 and TRBJ1-2, with D tentatively TRBD1 (6 bases). V dropped 6 bases and J dropped 4 bases, with 15 bases sitting between them. CDR1 and CDR2 (germline): SNHLY, FYNNEI. The CDR3 is 14 residues long. Here the CDR3 DNA reads TGTGCCAGCAGACCACAGGGTATTGGCTATGGCTACACCTTC. It translates to CASRPQGIGYGYTF.

This clone was counted a single time. The V and J genes are TRBV7-2 and TRBJ1-5; TRBD1 matches at 11 bases. The germline V gene encodes CDR1 SGHTA and CDR2 FQGNSA. This CDR3 comprises 15 residues. Unmatched junction bases numbered 3, after V lost 1 base and J lost 7 bases. The CDR3 spells CASSLVGQGGQPQHF. The CDR3 nucleotides read TGTGCCAGCAGCTTAGTGGGACAGGGGGGCCAGCCCCAGCATTTT.

This chain links TRBV3-1 (or the pseudogene TRBV3-2) with TRBJ2-3; possibly TRBD1 for D (6 bases). Germline CDR1 LGHDT, CDR2 YNNKEL (reference sequence). The V end was cut by 3 bases, the J end by 6 bases, with 16 bases between. The CDR3 contains 15 residues. For the CDR3, the DNA is TGTGCCAGCAGCCACCGAGTGAGGGGGTGGGATACGCAGTATTTT. It codes for CASSHRVRGWDTQYF.

The chain has TRBV6-6 and TRBJ1-1; no reliable D call. This CDR3 has 12 residues. The germline V and J ends were trimmed by 4 bases and 1 base, with 4 bases remaining between them. Germline V CDR1 and CDR2: MNHNY, SVGAGI (reference sequence). CDR3 sequence: CASSFRNTEAFF. As DNA, the CDR3 is TGTGCCAGCAGTTTCAGGAACACTGAAGCTTTCTTT.

The gene calls are TRBV28 and TRBJ2-2, with a tentative D call TRBD2 (5 bases). Trimming cost V 2 bases and J 5 bases, with 9 bases left between them. The CDR3 loop spans 14 amino acids. The germline V gene encodes CDR1 MDHEN and CDR2 SYDVKM. The CDR3 bases are TGTGCCAGCAGTTTAATGGGCGGGACCGGGGAGCTGTTTTTT. This encodes CASSLMGGTGELFF.

This clone was observed a few times. The chain couples TRBV7-6 to TRBJ1-2, with 10 nucleotides matching TRBD1. The junction had 6 bases not matched to a gene; V was cut back by 1 base and J by 7 bases. The CDR3 is 15 residues long. Germline CDR1 SGHVS, CDR2 FNYEAQ. The DNA for the CDR3 is TGTGCCAGCAGCTTAGTTAACGGACAGGGGGTTGGCTACACCTTC. Amino acids: CASSLVNGQGVGYTF.

The J gene is TRBJ2-3, the V gene TRBV4-1, with D perhaps TRBD1 (6 bases). The CDR3 has 15 residues. With 3 bases removed from V and 2 bases from J, the gap between germline ends came to 12 bases. The germline V gene has CDR1 MGHRA and CDR2 YSYEKL. The CDR3 coding sequence is TGCGCCAGCAGCCATCACGGACAGAACACAGATACGCAGTATTTT. Translation gives CASSHHGQNTDTQYF.

V gene TRBV28 combines with J gene TRBJ2-7, with TRBD1 matching over 9 bases. The CDR3 length is 15 residues. In germline, CDR1 is MDHEN, CDR2 SYDVKM. Germline trimming cut 7 bases from V and 1 base from J; bases unmatched to any gene: 8. CDR3 in amino acids: CASTPSGTGSYEQYF. The DNA of the CDR3 is TGTGCCAGCACCCCCTCCGGGACAGGGTCCTACGAGCAGTACTTC.

CDR3 in amino acids: CASSSQGALSEAFF. The CDR3 DNA reads as TGTGCCAGCAGTTCACAGGGGGCGCTTAGTGAAGCTTTCTTT. The chain carries TRBV6-2 or TRBV6-3 and TRBJ1-1, with TRBD1 identical over 9 bases. V shed 4 bases, J shed 7 bases, and the junction held 7 bases outside the gene matches. This CDR3 spans 14 amino acids. Germline-derived CDR1 and CDR2 are MNHEY and SVGEGT.